Described below is a single TCR beta chain sequence and its context. Its antigen remains unidentified. One end of the junction is discordant with germline, which a read error may explain. RNA transcripts provided the template for amplifying TCR beta CDR3 regions. The library came from an HTBI-primed first-round RT-PCR and a second-round multiplex PCR. TCRdb called the multiplex PCR reads again in MiXCR, with one record for every CDR3 protein. Of 350,000 to 450,000 distinct CDR3 sequences in the sample, over 20% are singletons; the top ten hold 2.5% to 3.5%. The data are from a study of Graves' ophthalmopathy and Graves' hyperthyroidism. Study-wide results and limits: Blood samples also showed most expanded thyroid clonotypes exceeding 0.001 frequency.

From germline, CDR1 is SGDLS and CDR2 YYNGEE. This CDR3 spans 15 amino acids. The origin of this receptor is a woman younger than 35 with stable Graves' hyperthyroidism. This chain connects TRBV9 to TRBJ2-4; TRBD2 might be the D (6 bases). The material sequenced was peripheral blood. CDR3 bases: TGTGCCAGCAGCGTAGGGTCTGGAGGGGTAGACATTAAGTACTTC. This translates into CASSVGSGGVDIKYF.